Listed below are T cell receptor beta chains from one sample, sequenced in a study of blood T cell repertoires in COVID-19. Sequenced by immunoSEQ multiplex PCR; TCRdb stores in-frame clones only, minus some. The sample yields over 70,000 clones, around 83% seen once. Sequenced material: peripheral blood. These receptors came from a man older than 75 with acute or convalescent COVID-19. Each CDR3 is given with its conserved first and last residue. A D gene is named only where the DNA matches it firmly. Only some rows state a clone size, as once, few, many or a class for expanded clones.

v_call: TRBV7-9; clone_size: NA; j_call: TRBJ1-1; cdr3_length: 15; d_call: NA; cdr3_nt: TGTGCCAGCAGCTTAGCCAAGGCAGGGAACACTGAAGCTTTCTTT; cdr3_aa: CASSLAKAGNTEAFF
v_call: TRBV29-1; clone_size: few; j_call: TRBJ2-7; cdr3_length: 13; d_call: NA; cdr3_nt: TGCAGCGCTAAGGAGGCAGCCCCCTACGAGCAGTACTTC; cdr3_aa: CSAKEAAPYEQYF
v_call: TRBV16; clone_size: NA; j_call: TRBJ2-7; cdr3_length: 17; d_call: TRBD2; cdr3_nt: TGTGCCAGCAGCCAATCCCGGACTAGCGGGATATCCTACGAGCAGTACTTC; cdr3_aa: CASSQSRTSGISYEQYF
v_call: TRBV5-6; clone_size: NA; j_call: TRBJ2-7; cdr3_length: 16; d_call: TRBD1; cdr3_nt: TGTGCCAGCAGCTTGCTGTCACGGGACAGGGTATACGAGCAGTACTTC; cdr3_aa: CASSLLSRDRVYEQYF
v_call: TRBV5-1; clone_size: NA; j_call: TRBJ2-1; cdr3_length: 14; d_call: TRBD2; cdr3_nt: TGCGCCAGCAGCTTGCGAGGGAGGGCCAATGAGCAGTTCTTC; cdr3_aa: CASSLRGRANEQFF
v_call: TRBV7-2; clone_size: NA; j_call: TRBJ2-7; cdr3_length: 15; d_call: TRBD1; cdr3_nt: TGTGCCAGCAGCTGGACTTCGGGACAGCCCTACGAGCAGTACTTC; cdr3_aa: CASSWTSGQPYEQYF
v_call: TRBV7-2; clone_size: NA; j_call: TRBJ1-5; cdr3_length: 15; d_call: NA; cdr3_nt: TGTGCCAGCAGCTTATCAGGTGCCTTAAATCAGCCCCAGCATTTT; cdr3_aa: CASSLSGALNQPQHF
v_call: TRBV9; clone_size: NA; j_call: TRBJ1-3; cdr3_length: 16; d_call: TRBD1; cdr3_nt: TGTGCCAGCAGCGTAGGGGGACAGGGAAACAGAAACACCATATATTTT; cdr3_aa: CASSVGGQGNRNTIYF
v_call: TRBV18; clone_size: NA; j_call: TRBJ2-3; cdr3_length: 14; d_call: NA; cdr3_nt: TGTGCCAGCTCACTACGGACAATATCAGATACGCAGTATTTT; cdr3_aa: CASSLRTISDTQYF
v_call: TRBV9; clone_size: NA; j_call: TRBJ2-1; cdr3_length: 15; d_call: NA; cdr3_nt: TGTGCCAGCAGCGTAGGCCTAGACTCCTTGGATGAGCAGTTCTTC; cdr3_aa: CASSVGLDSLDEQFF
v_call: TRBV12-3/TRBV12-4; clone_size: NA; j_call: TRBJ1-2; cdr3_length: 13; d_call: TRBD1; cdr3_nt: TGTGCCAGCAGTTCGGACAGGGGGAGTGGCTACACCTTC; cdr3_aa: CASSSDRGSGYTF
v_call: TRBV19; clone_size: NA; j_call: TRBJ2-7; cdr3_length: 16; d_call: TRBD1; cdr3_nt: TGTGCCAGTAGTATTGGGTCGGACAGGGACACCTACGAGCAGTACTTC; cdr3_aa: CASSIGSDRDTYEQYF
v_call: TRBV25-1; clone_size: NA; j_call: TRBJ2-7; cdr3_length: 15; d_call: NA; cdr3_nt: TGTGCCAGCAGTGAATCAGAGGACTTCTCCTACGAGCAGTACTTC; cdr3_aa: CASSESEDFSYEQYF
v_call: TRBV6-6; clone_size: NA; j_call: TRBJ2-7; cdr3_length: 16; d_call: NA; cdr3_nt: TGTGCCAGCAGTCAACTCCGGACAGCGCCCTCCTACGAGCAGTACTTC; cdr3_aa: CASSQLRTAPSYEQYF
v_call: TRBV4-3; clone_size: NA; j_call: TRBJ1-2; cdr3_length: 16; d_call: TRBD1; cdr3_nt: TGCGCCAGCAGCCAAGCGGGGACAGGGGCTAACTATGGCTACACCTTC; cdr3_aa: CASSQAGTGANYGYTF
v_call: TRBV28; clone_size: once; j_call: TRBJ1-4; cdr3_length: 14; d_call: TRBD1; cdr3_nt: TGTGCCAGCACCTACAGGGGGTATGGTGAAAAACTGTTTTTT; cdr3_aa: CASTYRGYGEKLFF